Each of the 10 T cell receptor beta chains below was sequenced from the same sample in a study of blood T cell repertoires in COVID-19. The protocol was immunoSEQ multiplex PCR, while the TCRdb copy is restricted to in-frame clones and leaves out a portion. Among 200,000 to 300,000 clones listed, around 89% were seen once. The sequencing input was PBMCs or T cells enriched from blood (not recorded which). The receptors originated from a woman aged 40 to 49 with acute COVID-19.

This clone was recorded only once. The V call is TRBV6-2 or TRBV6-3, the J call TRBJ1-5, with D hard to call. The germline CDR1 and CDR2 sequences are MNHEY and SVGEGT. V lost 2 bases, J lost 3 bases, and 14 bases lay in between. The CDR3 contains 16 residues. CDR3 sequence (DNA): TGTGCCAGCAGTTACCGGGCCCTCGGGGACAATCAGCCCCAGCATTTT. This codes for CASSYRALGDNQPQHF.

In its sample, this clone was seen once. The rearrangement links TRBV11-3 to TRBJ2-3, with D perhaps TRBD1 (6 bases). Germline V gene sequence: CDR1 SGHNT, CDR2 YENEEA. This CDR3 spans 15 amino acids. V was clipped by 5 bases and J by 2 bases, with 14 bases between them. The CDR3, as DNA: TGTGCCAGCAGCGTAACAGGGTATCCCACAGATACGCAGTATTTT. It codes for CASSVTGYPTDTQYF.

The gene calls are TRBV18 and TRBJ1-2; D ambiguous. The CDR3 loop spans 15 amino acids. V was clipped by 2 bases and J by 2 bases, with 12 bases between them. Germline CDR1 is KGHSH and CDR2 is LQKENI. In nucleotides, the CDR3 is TGTGCCAGCTCACCAAGTGACACCTCGAACTATGGCTACACCTTC. Residues: CASSPSDTSNYGYTF.

The V gene is TRBV5-1, the J gene TRBJ1-4; 7 nucleotides line up with TRBD1. With 4 bases clipped from V and 7 bases from J, the junction kept 13 bases outside the gene matches. CDR3 size: 16 residues. The germline CDR1 and CDR2 sequences are SGHRS and YFSETQ. As DNA, the CDR3 is TGCGCCAGCAGCCGGCAGAGACAGGGCGCCGGTGAAAAACTGTTTTTT. Its protein is CASSRQRQGAGEKLFF.

As to this clone: This same CDR3 is encoded by further DNA sequences in the sample. V usage is TRBV7-9 and J usage is TRBJ1-5; no clear D. V dropped 5 bases and J dropped 3 bases, with 8 bases sitting between them. CDR3 length: 13 amino acids. From germline, CDR1 is SEHNR and CDR2 FQNEAQ (reference sequence). The CDR3 DNA is TGTGCCAGCAGCCTGCAGGTCAATCAGCCCCAGCATTTT. Its protein product is CASSLQVNQPQHF.

The chain is built from TRBV7-2 and TRBJ1-5, with 8 bases fitting TRBD1. The trim removed 3 bases at V and 6 bases at J, leaving 13 bases unmatched. The CDR3 has 17 residues. Germline values: CDR1 SGHTA, CDR2 FQGNSA. The chain's CDR3 is CASSFSTGGVMGQPQHF. DNA of the CDR3: TGTGCCAGCAGCTTTAGTACAGGGGGGGTCATGGGTCAGCCCCAGCATTTT.

This clone occurred a few times. The chain recombines TRBV7-9 with TRBJ1-5; 7 positions match TRBD1. V was clipped by 4 bases and J by 0 bases; unmatched bases: 3. Germline CDR1 is SEHNR and CDR2 is FQNEAQ (reference sequence). The CDR3 contains 15 residues. The CDR3 DNA reads as TGTGCCAGCAGCTCACAGGGGTTTAGCAATCAGCCCCAGCATTTT. Amino acid sequence: CASSSQGFSNQPQHF. Variable domain in full (rest from reference TRBV7-9 and TRBJ1-5): DTGVSQNPRHKITKRGQNVTFRCDPISEHNRLYWYRQTLGQGPEFLTYFQNEAQLEKSRLLSDRFSAERPKGSFSTLEIQRTEQGDSAMYLCASSSQGFSNQPQHFGDGTRLSIL.

The chain links TRBV11-2 to TRBJ2-1; no firm D call. This CDR3 has 10 residues. The germline CDR1 and CDR2 sequences are SGHAT and FQNNGV. Trimming removed 6 bases from V and 8 bases from J, with 5 bases in between. The chain's CDR3 is CASRADEQFF. CDR3 DNA: TGTGCCAGCAGGGCGGATGAGCAGTTCTTC.

The J gene is TRBJ2-3, the V gene TRBV2, with 9 nucleotides matching TRBD2. There are 18 residues in the CDR3. The V gene's germline CDR1 is SNHLY and CDR2 FYNNEI. V shed 8 bases and J 3 bases; nucleotides not matched to a gene: 18. The chain's CDR3 is CASLTHSGSQYRTDTQYF. In nucleotides, the CDR3 is TGTGCCAGCCTCACCCATAGCGGGAGTCAGTATCGGACAGATACGCAGTATTTT.

The CDR3 sequence: CASSGQGLLPSAFF. The CDR3 nucleotides read TGTGCCAGCTCAGGACAGGGCTTGTTACCCTCAGCTTTCTTT. The chain carries TRBV18 and TRBJ1-1; TRBD1 aligns across 8 bases. V shed 5 bases, J shed 10 bases, and the junction held 12 bases outside the gene matches. CDR3 length: 14 amino acids. Looked up from germline, CDR1 is KGHSH and CDR2 is LQKENI.